Listed here are 16 T cell receptor beta chains from one sample, sequenced in a study of cytomegalovirus exposure and HLA in healthy donors. Both 60 Vbeta primers and 13 Jbeta primers went into the PCR. Assay used: immunoSEQ multiplex PCR; TCRdb lists only in-frame clones, some missing. The sample contains 85,000 to 130,000 clones, around 70% of which appear only once. Material for sequencing was PBMCs. Receptors were obtained from a boy aged 5-17 years in good health and CMV-seronegative.

This clone was recorded only once. The V gene is TRBV28, the J gene TRBJ2-5, with TRBD1 matching 7 bases. Germline V gene lookup returns CDR1 MDHEN and CDR2 SYDVKM. The CDR3 has 15 residues. With 4 bases clipped from V and 1 base from J, the junction kept 6 bases outside the gene matches. For the CDR3, the DNA is TGTGCCAGCAGTTCCACAGGGGAGATCCAAGAGACCCAGTACTTC. Its translation: CASSSTGEIQETQYF.

The chain joins TRBV7-6 to TRBJ1-4; no reliable D call. Germline CDR1 SGHVS, CDR2 FNYEAQ. The CDR3 is 16 residues long. With 3 bases removed from V and 8 bases from J, the gap between germline ends came to 19 bases. In nucleotides, the CDR3 is TGTGCCAGCAGCTTCCGTCGACTCGGTCTAGAAGAAAAACTGTTTTTT. It specifies CASSFRRLGLEEKLFF.

The genes are TRBV2 and TRBJ1-1; weak D call: TRBD1 (5 bases). Germline values: CDR1 SNHLY, CDR2 FYNNEI. CDR3 length: 13 residues. The V end was cut by 5 bases, the J end by 1 base, with 8 bases between. Here the CDR3 reads CASSTDRNTEAFF. CDR3 nucleotides: TGTGCCAGCAGTACAGACAGGAACACTGAAGCTTTCTTT. Looking up the rest from reference TRBV2 and TRBJ1-1 gives the full variable domain: EPEVTQTPSHQVTQMGQEVILRCVPISNHLYFYWYRQILGQKVEFLVSFYNNEISEKSEIFDDQFSVERPDGSNFTLKIRSTKLEDSAMYFCASSTDRNTEAFFGQGTRLTVV.

This clone was counted a few times. The chain couples TRBV4-1 to TRBJ2-2, with D possibly being TRBD1 (5 bases). Germline values: CDR1 MGHRA, CDR2 YSYEKL. V was trimmed by 0 bases and J by 1 base, leaving 15 bases between them. CDR3 length: 18 residues. The CDR3 DNA follows: TGCGCCAGCAGCCAAGAAGGGGTTCGCGGCTTGAACACCGGGGAGCTGTTTTTT. As protein: CASSQEGVRGLNTGELFF.

The J gene is TRBJ2-1, the V gene TRBV30; TRBD2 agrees at 7 bases. V shed 5 bases, J shed 3 bases, and the junction held 7 bases outside the gene matches. The CDR3 sequence is 14 residues long. CDR1 is GTSNPN, CDR2 SVGIG, per germline (reference sequence). This CDR3 reads CAWLRRGYYNEQFF. The CDR3 DNA follows: TGTGCCTGGTTACGGCGGGGGTACTACAATGAGCAGTTCTTC.

This clone was observed once. The chain is built from TRBV27 and TRBJ2-7, with a possible D match to TRBD2 (6 bases). Germline CDR1 is MNHEY and CDR2 is SMNVEV (reference sequence). Deletions cut 6 bases from V and 3 bases from J, with 18 bases between. The CDR3 is made up of 15 amino acids. In nucleotides, the CDR3 is TGTGCCAGCAGCCTTAGTGGTAGCGGTTACTACGAGCAGTACTTC. It is translated as CASSLSGSGYYEQYF.

The gene calls are TRBV4-3 and TRBJ1-5; D uncertain. This CDR3 has 18 residues. V was cut by 3 bases and J by 3 bases, with 21 bases left in between. Germline V gene lookup returns CDR1 LGHNA and CDR2 YSLEER. The CDR3 protein is CASSQWEKGSPLNQPQHF. In DNA, the CDR3 is TGCGCCAGCAGCCAGTGGGAGAAGGGATCCCCGCTCAATCAGCCCCAGCATTTT.

This clone has just one count. The J gene is TRBJ1-1, the V gene TRBV19; no reliable D call. CDR1 and CDR2 (germline): LNHDA, SQIVND (reference sequence). The V gene lost 3 bases and the J gene lost 7 bases, with 12 bases spanning the gap. The CDR3 is 13 residues long. The CDR3 is CASSISGVVEAFF. The CDR3 DNA sequence: TGTGCCAGTAGTATCTCCGGAGTGGTTGAAGCTTTCTTT.

The sample holds a few counts of this clone. The rearrangement uses TRBV10-3 and TRBJ2-7; no clear D. Trimming stripped 4 bases from V and 1 base from J, with 14 bases between. CDR3 length: 15 residues. Per the germline V gene, CDR1 is ENHRY and CDR2 is SYGVKD. CDR3 sequence reads: CAISGGLNVSYEQYF. The CDR3 bases are TGTGCCATCAGTGGAGGCCTCAACGTATCCTACGAGCAGTACTTC.

The V and J genes are TRBV5-1 and TRBJ2-7, with 11 nucleotides matching TRBD2. Germline V gives CDR1 SGHRS, CDR2 YFSETQ. V was clipped by 5 bases and J by 1 base; unmatched bases: 8. The CDR3 is 16 residues long. The CDR3 region has the DNA TGCGCCAGCAGTCCTACTAGCGGGAGTGGGTCCTACGAGCAGTACTTC. This codes for CASSPTSGSGSYEQYF.

The chain carries TRBV2 and TRBJ1-6, with unresolved D. Trimming took 3 bases from V and 8 from J, leaving 17 bases between them. Germline V gene data show CDR1 as SNHLY and CDR2 as FYNNEI. The CDR3 totals 16 residues. CDR3 residues: CASSEWAPAGDSPLHF. The CDR3 region has the DNA TGTGCCAGCAGTGAGTGGGCACCGGCGGGTGATTCACCCCTCCACTTT.

This chain uses TRBV4-3 with TRBJ2-3; possible D gene TRBD2, 5 bases. Trimming left V 1 base short and J 2 bases short, with 10 bases between. CDR1 and CDR2 from the germline V gene are LGHNA and YSLEER. The CDR3 sequence is 15 residues long. CDR3 residues: CASSQGTGYTDTQYF. The CDR3 DNA sequence: TGCGCCAGCAGCCAAGGCACGGGGTACACAGATACGCAGTATTTT.

The rearrangement uses TRBV4-3 and TRBJ1-1, with D uncertain. Looked up from germline, CDR1 is LGHNA and CDR2 is YSLEER. The ends were cut back, 3 bases at V and 5 bases at J, with 16 bases in the middle. This CDR3 has 15 amino acids. The CDR3 DNA reads TGCGCCAGCAGCCAGGACCGGGTCTCGGGAACTGAAGCTTTCTTT. Residues: CASSQDRVSGTEAFF.

This clone was recorded once. This rearrangement joins TRBV25-1 to TRBJ2-1; 13 positions match TRBD2. V gave up 6 bases and J gave up 6 bases; unmatched junction bases: 2. Germline V lookup: CDR1 MGHDK, CDR2 SYGVNS. The CDR3 consists of 14 residues. Here the CDR3 reads CASRTSGGFNEQFF. Here the CDR3 DNA reads TGTGCCAGCAGGACTAGCGGGGGGTTCAATGAGCAGTTCTTC. The variable domain in full, with the rest retrieved from reference TRBV25-1 and TRBJ2-1, is EADIYQTPRYLVIGTGKKITLECSQTMGHDKMYWYQQDPGMELHLIHYSYGVNSTEKGDLSSESTVSRIRTEHFPLTLESARPSHTSQYLCASRTSGGFNEQFFGPGTRLTVL.

V and J are TRBV27 and TRBJ1-2; 12 bases are a match to TRBD1. Per the germline V gene, CDR1 is MNHEY and CDR2 is SMNVEV (reference sequence). This CDR3 has 16 amino acids. Trimming removed 5 bases from V and 3 bases from J; junction bases left unmatched: 7. The CDR3 sequence is CASSTPGTGGHYGYTF. The CDR3 nucleotides are TGTGCCAGCAGTACACCCGGGACAGGGGGCCACTATGGCTACACCTTC.

The chain carries TRBV27 and TRBJ2-1; 7 bases line up with TRBD2. Trimming at V came to 3 bases and at J to 7 bases, leaving 12 bases not matched to a gene. Germline V gene lookup returns CDR1 MNHEY and CDR2 SMNVEV (reference sequence). The CDR3 totals 16 residues. The CDR3: CASSFHWAGARNEQFF. CDR3 bases: TGTGCCAGCAGTTTTCATTGGGCGGGAGCGAGAAATGAGCAGTTCTTC.